This TCR beta chain was identified in a study of blood T cell repertoires in COVID-19. For the study at large: PBMCs, B-cell-depleted T cells, or T cells provided the cDNA or gDNA that made up the material.

In the authors' methods: Counts of nucleated cells, estimated from reference gene primer amplification, were obtained. Sequencing was performed with immunoSEQ multiplex PCR; in TCRdb, only in-frame clones are kept and a portion is missing. V and J calls and clone size are those listed in that table; D and trimming were worked out from the DNA. The sample lists 400,000 to 500,000 clones, 86% occurring once. CDR1 is SEHNR and CDR2 is FQNEAQ in the germline V gene (reference sequence). The CDR3 contains 16 residues. V lost 8 bases to trimming and J lost 4 bases; unmatched junction nucleotides: 13. The TCR was taken from a woman in her twenties or thirties with active or convalescent COVID-19. This rearrangement joins TRBV7-9 to TRBJ1-1; 10 bases line up with TRBD1. What was sequenced was peripheral blood. As DNA, the CDR3 is TGTGCCAGCGATTTCGGGGACAGGGGACAGGGCACTGAAGCTTTCTTT. Residues: CASDFGDRGQGTEAFF. The whole variable domain, remainder taken from reference TRBV7-9 and TRBJ1-1, is DTGVSQNPRHKITKRGQNVTFRCDPISEHNRLYWYRQTLGQGPEFLTYFQNEAQLEKSRLLSDRFSAERPKGSFSTLEIQRTEQGDSAMYLCASDFGDRGQGTEAFFGQGTRLTVV.